A selection of T cell receptor beta chains follows, all from one sample in a study of cytomegalovirus exposure and HLA in healthy donors. The table came from immunoSEQ multiplex PCR; TCRdb's copy has only in-frame clones and leaves some out. This repertoire shows around 70,000 clones, just over 70% found once; its top ten account for roughly 4.5%. The sequenced material came from PBMCs. The receptors come from a man aged 55 to 69 in good health and CMV-seropositive. Both conserved end residues are part of each CDR3. The D gene is left open where the match is weak. Clone size appears in some rows only: once, few, many, or a class for an expanded clone.

d_call	v_call	clone_size	j_call	cdr3_aa	cdr3_nt
TRBD1	TRBV5-1	NA	TRBJ1-2	CASSVVLAGQTPTNYGYTF	TGCGCCAGCAGCGTGGTTTTAGCGGGACAGACACCCACTAACTATGGCTACACCTTC
NA	TRBV5-4	NA	TRBJ1-1	CASSLASGGGNTEAFF	TGTGCCAGCAGCTTGGCTAGCGGAGGAGGGAACACTGAAGCTTTCTTT
TRBD1	TRBV30	NA	TRBJ1-1	CAWSDPQTGGTEAFF	TGTGCCTGGAGTGACCCTCAAACAGGGGGCACTGAAGCTTTCTTT
TRBD1	TRBV7-9	few	TRBJ1-1	CASSQDREAFF	TGTGCCAGCAGCCAGGACAGGGAAGCTTTCTTT
TRBD1	TRBV4-2	once	TRBJ1-2	CASSQGGTGLGTYVYTF	TGTGCCAGCAGCCAAGGAGGGACAGGTCTTGGAACTTATGTCTACACCTTC
NA	TRBV7-9	NA	TRBJ2-1	CASSFPGTNSLEFF	TGTGCCAGCAGCTTCCCAGGGACAAACTCTTTAGAGTTCTTC
NA	TRBV9	NA	TRBJ2-2	CASSVLGGGSNTGELFF	TGTGCCAGCAGCGTATTGGGTGGAGGGTCAAACACCGGGGAGCTGTTTTTT
TRBD1	TRBV19	NA	TRBJ2-5	CASSISLQGAQETQYF	TGTGCCAGTAGTATCTCCCTACAGGGGGCCCAAGAGACCCAGTACTTC
TRBD1	TRBV15	few	TRBJ1-1	CATSRDQGQGGIEAFF	TGTGCCACCAGCAGAGATCAAGGACAGGGGGGTATTGAAGCTTTCTTT
TRBD1	TRBV6-5	NA	TRBJ1-4	CASRTDRVEKLFF	TGTGCCAGCAGAACCGACAGGGTTGAAAAACTGTTTTTT
TRBD2	TRBV28	NA	TRBJ2-7	CASRTSGVSYEQYF	TGTGCCAGCAGAACTAGCGGGGTCTCCTACGAGCAGTACTTC
TRBD2	TRBV11-2	few	TRBJ2-2	CASSPGGAGELFF	TGTGCCAGCAGTCCGGGAGGGGCCGGGGAGCTGTTTTTT
TRBD2	TRBV28	NA	TRBJ2-1	CASSKGLAGGPGPVGFGEQFF	TGTGCCAGCAGTAAGGGACTAGCGGGAGGGCCGGGGCCAGTTGGCTTCGGTGAGCAGTTCTTC
TRBD1	TRBV18	NA	TRBJ2-7	CASSLSHPGQGYEQYF	TGTGCCAGCTCACTAAGCCACCCGGGACAGGGCTACGAGCAGTACTTC
TRBD1	TRBV4-2	NA	TRBJ2-7	CASSQETGDGQQYF	TGTGCCAGCAGCCAAGAGACAGGGGATGGGCAGCAGTACTTC
NA	TRBV6-6	NA	TRBJ2-4	CASSPTGNIQYF	TGTGCCAGCAGTCCGACAGGAAACATTCAGTACTTC
NA	TRBV29-1	NA	TRBJ1-1	CSVDKGRGTEAFF	TGCAGCGTTGACAAGGGTAGAGGGACTGAAGCTTTCTTT
NA	TRBV19	NA	TRBJ2-7	CASSTSLRDEQYF	TGTGCCAGTAGTACCTCTCTCCGGGACGAGCAGTACTTC
TRBD1	TRBV18	few	TRBJ1-5	CASSPLGGSNQPQHF	TGTGCCAGCTCACCACTAGGGGGCAGCAATCAGCCCCAGCATTTT
TRBD2	TRBV11-3	NA	TRBJ2-1	CASSLGTSGNNEQFF	TGTGCCAGCAGCCTCGGGACTAGCGGAAACAATGAGCAGTTCTTC
TRBD1	TRBV7-8	NA	TRBJ1-1	CASSQDRGGKNTEAFF	TGTGCCAGCAGCCAGGACAGGGGCGGGAAAAACACTGAAGCTTTCTTT
NA	TRBV5-6	NA	TRBJ1-2	CASSPAGANGYTF	TGTGCCAGCAGCCCGGCAGGGGCTAATGGCTACACCTTC
NA	TRBV7-8	NA	TRBJ2-7	CASSLGNPWSYEQYF	TGTGCCAGCAGCTTAGGTAACCCGTGGAGTTACGAGCAGTACTTC
NA	TRBV28	NA	TRBJ1-4	CASSSRLQGATNEKLFF	TGTGCCAGCAGTTCCCGACTCCAAGGGGCAACTAATGAAAAACTGTTTTTT
NA	TRBV18	NA	TRBJ1-1	CASSPQAPGLPNTEAFF	TGTGCCAGCTCACCACAGGCCCCGGGACTACCGAACACTGAAGCTTTCTTT
TRBD2	TRBV5-1	few	TRBJ2-7	CASSLAQRDYEQYF	TGCGCCAGCAGCTTGGCCCAGCGGGACTACGAGCAGTACTTC
TRBD1	TRBV29-1	NA	TRBJ1-1	CSVRPTGMNTEAFF	TGCAGCGTCCGGCCGACAGGGATGAACACTGAAGCTTTCTTT
TRBD1	TRBV5-1	NA	TRBJ1-2	CASSSGQGTNYTF	TGCGCCAGCAGCTCGGGACAGGGGACCAACTACACCTTC
NA	TRBV19	NA	TRBJ1-6	CASSAQDSPLHF	TGTGCCAGTAGTGCACAGGATTCACCCCTCCACTTT
NA	TRBV10-2	few	TRBJ1-2	CASSEYDRNYGYTF	TGCGCCAGCAGTGAGTACGACAGAAACTATGGCTACACCTTC
NA	TRBV7-9	few	TRBJ1-2	CSSSNYREGYTF	TGTTCCAGCAGCAATTACAGGGAAGGCTACACCTTC
NA	TRBV7-3	NA	TRBJ2-1	CASSLWASEGNEQFF	TGTGCCAGCAGCTTGTGGGCCTCGGAGGGCAATGAGCAGTTCTTC